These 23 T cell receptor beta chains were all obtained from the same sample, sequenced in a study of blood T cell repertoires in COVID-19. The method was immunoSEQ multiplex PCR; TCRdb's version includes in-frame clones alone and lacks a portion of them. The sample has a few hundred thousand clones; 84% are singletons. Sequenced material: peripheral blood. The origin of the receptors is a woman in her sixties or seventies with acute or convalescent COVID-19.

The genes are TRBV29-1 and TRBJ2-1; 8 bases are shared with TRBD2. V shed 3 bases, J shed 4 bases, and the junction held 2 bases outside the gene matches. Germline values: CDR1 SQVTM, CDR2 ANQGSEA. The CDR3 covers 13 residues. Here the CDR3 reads CSVDSGGYNEQFF. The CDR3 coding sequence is TGCAGCGTTGACAGCGGGGGATACAATGAGCAGTTCTTC.

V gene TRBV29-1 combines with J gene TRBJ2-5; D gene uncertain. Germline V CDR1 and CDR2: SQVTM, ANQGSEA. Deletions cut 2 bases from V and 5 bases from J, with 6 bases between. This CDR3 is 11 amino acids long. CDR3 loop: CSVENIETQYF. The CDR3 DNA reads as TGCAGCGTTGAAAATATCGAGACCCAGTACTTC.

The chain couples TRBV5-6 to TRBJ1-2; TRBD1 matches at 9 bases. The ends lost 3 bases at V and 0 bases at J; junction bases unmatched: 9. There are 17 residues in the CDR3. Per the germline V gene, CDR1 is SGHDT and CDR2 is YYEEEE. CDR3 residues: CASSWGSTGGPNYGYTF. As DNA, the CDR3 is TGTGCCAGCAGCTGGGGCTCAACAGGGGGCCCTAACTATGGCTACACCTTC.

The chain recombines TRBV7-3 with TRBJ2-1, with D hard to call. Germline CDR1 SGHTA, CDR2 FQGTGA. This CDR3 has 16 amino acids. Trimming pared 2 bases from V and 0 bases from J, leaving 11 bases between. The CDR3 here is CASSLFGGSSYNEQFF. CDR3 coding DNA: TGTGCCAGCAGCTTATTTGGCGGCAGCTCCTACAATGAGCAGTTCTTC.

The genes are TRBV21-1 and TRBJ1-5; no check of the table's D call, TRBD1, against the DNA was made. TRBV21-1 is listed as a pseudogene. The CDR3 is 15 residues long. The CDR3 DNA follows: TGTGCCAGCAGCAATGGGACAGGGAACAATCAGCCCCAGCATTTT. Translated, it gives CASSNGTGNNQPQHF.

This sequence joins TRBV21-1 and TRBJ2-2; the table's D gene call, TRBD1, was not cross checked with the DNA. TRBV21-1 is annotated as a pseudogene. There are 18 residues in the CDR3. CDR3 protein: CASSKQLLTGGGTGELFF. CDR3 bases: TGTGCCAGCAGCAAACAACTACTTACAGGGGGAGGCACCGGGGAGCTGTTTTTT.

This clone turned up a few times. CDR3 sequence reads: CATSAGGLNTEAFF. CDR3 sequence (DNA): TGTGCCACCAGTGCAGGGGGGTTGAACACTGAAGCTTTCTTT. The chain recombines TRBV24-1 with TRBJ1-1, with 7 bases lining up with TRBD1. CDR1 is KGHDR, CDR2 SFDVKD, per germline. Trimming at V came to 5 bases and at J to 0 bases, leaving 2 bases not matched to a gene. This CDR3 region has 14 residues.

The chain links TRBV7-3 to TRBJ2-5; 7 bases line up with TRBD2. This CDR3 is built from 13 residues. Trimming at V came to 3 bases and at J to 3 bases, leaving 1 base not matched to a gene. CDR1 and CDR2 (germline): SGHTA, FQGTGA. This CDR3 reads CASSFGGKETQYF. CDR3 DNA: TGTGCCAGCAGCTTCGGGGGGAAAGAGACCCAGTACTTC. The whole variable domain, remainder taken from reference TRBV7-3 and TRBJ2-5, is GAGVSQTPSNKVTEKGKYVELRCDPISGHTALYWYRQSLGQGPEFLIYFQGTGAADDSGLPNDRFFAVRPEGSVSTLKIQRTERGDSAVYLCASSFGGKETQYFGPGTRLLVL.

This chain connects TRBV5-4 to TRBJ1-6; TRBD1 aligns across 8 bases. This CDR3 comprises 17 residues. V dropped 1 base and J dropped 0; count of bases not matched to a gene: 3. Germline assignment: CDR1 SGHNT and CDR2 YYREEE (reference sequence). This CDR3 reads CASSLTGGSSYNSPLHF. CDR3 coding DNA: TGTGCCAGCAGCTTGACAGGGGGGAGCTCCTATAATTCACCCCTCCACTTT.

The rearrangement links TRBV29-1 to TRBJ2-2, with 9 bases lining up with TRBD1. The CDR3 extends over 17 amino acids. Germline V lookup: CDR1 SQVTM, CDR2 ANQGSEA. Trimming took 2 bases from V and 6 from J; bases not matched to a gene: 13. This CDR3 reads CSVERFGTGGKAGELFF. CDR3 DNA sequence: TGCAGCGTTGAAAGGTTTGGAACAGGGGGCAAGGCCGGGGAGCTGTTTTTT.

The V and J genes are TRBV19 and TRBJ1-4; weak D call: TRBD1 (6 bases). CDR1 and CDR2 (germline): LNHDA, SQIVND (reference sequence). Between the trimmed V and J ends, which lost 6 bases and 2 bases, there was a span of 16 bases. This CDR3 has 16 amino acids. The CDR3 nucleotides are TGTGCCAGTAGGAGGAGCCTCAGGGGTACTAATGAAAAACTGTTTTTT. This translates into CASRRSLRGTNEKLFF.

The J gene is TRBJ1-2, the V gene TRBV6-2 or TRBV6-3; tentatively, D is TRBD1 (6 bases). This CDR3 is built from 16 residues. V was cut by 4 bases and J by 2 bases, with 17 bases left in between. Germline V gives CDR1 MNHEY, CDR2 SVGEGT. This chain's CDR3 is CASSSPRRGANYGYTF. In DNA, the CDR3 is TGTGCCAGCAGTTCGCCCCGGCGGGGGGCGAACTATGGCTACACCTTC.

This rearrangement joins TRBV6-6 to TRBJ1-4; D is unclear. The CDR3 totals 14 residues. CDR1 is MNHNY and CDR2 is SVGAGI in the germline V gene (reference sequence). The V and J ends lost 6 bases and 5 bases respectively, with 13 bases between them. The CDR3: CASSHRVQNEKLFF. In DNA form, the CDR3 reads TGTGCCAGCAGCCACCGGGTCCAGAATGAAAAACTGTTTTTT.

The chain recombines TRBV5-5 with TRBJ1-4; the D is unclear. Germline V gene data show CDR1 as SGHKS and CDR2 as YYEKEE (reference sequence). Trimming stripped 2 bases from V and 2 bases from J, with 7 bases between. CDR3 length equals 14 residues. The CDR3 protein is CASSFGGTNEKLFF. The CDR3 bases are TGTGCCAGCAGCTTCGGAGGGACTAATGAAAAACTGTTTTTT.

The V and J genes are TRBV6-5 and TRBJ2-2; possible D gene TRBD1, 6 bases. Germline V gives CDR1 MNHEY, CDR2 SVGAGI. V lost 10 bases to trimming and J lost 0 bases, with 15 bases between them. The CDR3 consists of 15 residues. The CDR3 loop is CATSRQGSNTGELFF. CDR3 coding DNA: TGTGCCACCTCCCGCCAGGGGTCGAACACCGGGGAGCTGTTTTTT.

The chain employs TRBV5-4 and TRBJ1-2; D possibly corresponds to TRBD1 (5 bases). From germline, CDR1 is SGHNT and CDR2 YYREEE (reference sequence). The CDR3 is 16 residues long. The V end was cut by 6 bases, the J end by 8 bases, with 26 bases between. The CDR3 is CASTRPGVLDYGGYTF. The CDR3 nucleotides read TGTGCCAGCACTCGGCCGGGGGTTCTAGATTACGGGGGCTACACCTTC. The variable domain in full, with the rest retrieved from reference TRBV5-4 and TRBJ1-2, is ETGVTQSPTHLIKTRGQQVTLRCSSQSGHNTVSWYQQALGQGPQFIFQYYREEENGRGNFPPRFSGLQFPNYSSELNVNALELDDSALYLCASTRPGVLDYGGYTFGSGTRLTVV.

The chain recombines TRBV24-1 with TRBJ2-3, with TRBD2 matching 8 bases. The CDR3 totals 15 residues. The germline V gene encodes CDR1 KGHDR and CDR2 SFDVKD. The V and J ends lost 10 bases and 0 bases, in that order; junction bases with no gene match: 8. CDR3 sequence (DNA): TGTGCCACGGCTAGCGGGTTCTCTAGCACAGATACGCAGTATTTT. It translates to CATASGFSSTDTQYF.

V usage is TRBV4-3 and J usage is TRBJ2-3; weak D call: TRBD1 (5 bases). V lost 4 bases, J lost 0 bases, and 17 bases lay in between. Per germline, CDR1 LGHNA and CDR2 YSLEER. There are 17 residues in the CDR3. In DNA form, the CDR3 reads TGCGCCAGCAGCCCTCCGGGTTTCAGGGTAAGCACAGATACGCAGTATTTT. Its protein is CASSPPGFRVSTDTQYF.

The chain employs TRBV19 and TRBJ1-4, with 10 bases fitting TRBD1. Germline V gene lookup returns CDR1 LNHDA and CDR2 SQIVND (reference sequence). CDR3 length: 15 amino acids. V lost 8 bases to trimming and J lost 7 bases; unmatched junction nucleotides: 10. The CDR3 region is CASRLVDRGPEKLFF. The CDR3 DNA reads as TGTGCCAGTCGGTTGGTCGACAGGGGGCCTGAAAAACTGTTTTTT.

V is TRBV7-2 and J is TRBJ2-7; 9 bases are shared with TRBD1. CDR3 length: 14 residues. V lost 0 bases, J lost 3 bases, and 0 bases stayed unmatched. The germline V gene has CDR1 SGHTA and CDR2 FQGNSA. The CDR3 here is CASSLAGQGYEQYF. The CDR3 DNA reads TGTGCCAGCAGCTTAGCGGGACAGGGCTACGAGCAGTACTTC.

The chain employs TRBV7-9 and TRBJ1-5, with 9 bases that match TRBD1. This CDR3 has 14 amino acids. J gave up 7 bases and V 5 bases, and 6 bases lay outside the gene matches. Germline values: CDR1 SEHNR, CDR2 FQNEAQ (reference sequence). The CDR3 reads CASSRTGARQPQHF. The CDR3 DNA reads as TGTGCCAGCAGCCGGACAGGGGCCCGCCAGCCCCAGCATTTT.

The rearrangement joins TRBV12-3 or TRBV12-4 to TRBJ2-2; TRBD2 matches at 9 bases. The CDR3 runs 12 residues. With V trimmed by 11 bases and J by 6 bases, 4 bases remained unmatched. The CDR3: CAAGGPSGELFF. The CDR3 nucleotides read TGTGCCGCGGGGGGGCCATCCGGGGAGCTGTTTTTT.

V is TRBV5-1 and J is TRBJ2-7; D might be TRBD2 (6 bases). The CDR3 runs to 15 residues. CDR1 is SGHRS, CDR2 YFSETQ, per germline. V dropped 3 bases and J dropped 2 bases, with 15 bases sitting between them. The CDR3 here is CASSSSPSEAYEQYF. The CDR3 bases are TGCGCCAGCAGCTCCTCTCCTAGCGAGGCCTACGAGCAGTACTTC.